This T cell receptor (beta chain) stems from a study of blood T cell repertoires in COVID-19. Across the whole study: The origin of the acute and convalescent COVID-19 samples was the United States, Italy and Spain. Sources were T cells, B-cell-depleted T cells, or PBMCs; the material itself was cDNA or gDNA.

The CDR3 covers 13 residues. V was pared by 6 bases and J by 4 bases, with 4 bases of the junction left unmatched. Germline V gene sequence: CDR1 LGHDT, CDR2 YNNKEL (reference sequence). Repertoires were generated with immunoSEQ multiplex PCR, while TCRdb's copy carries only in-frame clones and drops some. The table has 100,000 or so clones, 82% seen once; the top ten hold 11%. Material: peripheral blood. The clonotype was recovered from a man in his 70s with active or convalescent COVID-19. J is TRBJ1-2 and V is TRBV3-1 (or the pseudogene TRBV3-2); 8 bases line up with TRBD1. This chain's CDR3 is CASSQDRAYGYTF. CDR3 nucleotides: TGTGCCAGCAGTCAGGACAGGGCCTATGGCTACACCTTC.